What follows is one TCR beta chain and its context. What it binds is not known. This sample is drawn from a study of blood T cells in healthy people across ages. On the study more broadly: T cells yielded about one barcoded beta molecule per two cells through template switching.

Study observations and caveats: Naive T cell percentage by flow cytometry tracked strongly with beta diversity. A greater number of naive CD4+ cells and higher diversity distinguished long-lived donors from aged donors. With donor CMV status unknown, expanded clonotype changes were possibly confounded.

The second PCR ran roughly 6 to 11 cycles with a sample-barcoded 5' primer and J-beta primers. MiXCR was run by TCRdb on the 5' RACE reads, yielding one entry per CDR3 protein. The table has 700,000 to 850,000 distinct CDR3 sequences, about 55% seen once. What was sequenced was blood. The TCR sequence derives from an elderly man in good health.

The CDR3 region has the DNA TGTGCCAGCAGCTTGCAGGGGGCTAGCGGGAGGGCCTCTCCGCACAGATACGCGTATTTT. This gives the protein CASSLQGASGRASPHRYAYF. This chain joins TRBV11-2 and TRBJ2-3, with 12 nucleotides matching TRBD2. The CDR3 has 20 amino acids. Trimming at V came to 3 bases and at J to 14 bases, leaving 27 bases not matched to a gene. Germline V gene data show CDR1 as SGHAT and CDR2 as FQNNGV.